The T cell receptor (beta chain) described here comes from a study of tumor-infiltrating lymphocytes in primary liver carcinoma. Overall study context: The neoplasms were of stage T1-T3 N0M0, with dimensions of roughly 4.2 to 10 cm across.

This CDR3 contains 18 residues. Germline CDR1 reads SGHAT; CDR2 reads FQNNGV. Each 20-30 mg portion of unsorted bulk tissue served as the source for co-extraction of RNA and DNA. A note on this clonotype: Germline and junction disagree at one end, which may indicate a read error.

Total RNA (around 500 ng) served as template for TCR beta cDNA synthesis primed by a constant-region primer. Three nested multiplex PCR rounds of slightly modified ARM-PCR generated TCR beta libraries. Amplification in the first two PCR rounds was performed using TRBV1-TRBV30 forward primers and a C-beta reverse primer for 10 cycles each. TCRdb used MiXCR to reprocess the multiplex PCR reads, holding one entry per CDR3 protein. The sample contains fewer than 30,000 distinct CDR3 sequences, nearly 80% of which appear only once. Specimen: liver tumor tissue from sampling region 3. The subset here: tumor region T3, left-lateral pole. The J gene is TRBJ2-1, the V gene TRBV11-2; possible D gene TRBD1, 6 bases. This sequence originates from a man in his forties or fifties with primary liver carcinoma and hepatitis B virus infection. The CDR3 region is CASSRPIHRVISYNEQFF. For the CDR3, the DNA is TGTGCCAGCAGCCGTCCCATTCACAGGGTAATCTCCTACAATGAACAGTTCTTC.